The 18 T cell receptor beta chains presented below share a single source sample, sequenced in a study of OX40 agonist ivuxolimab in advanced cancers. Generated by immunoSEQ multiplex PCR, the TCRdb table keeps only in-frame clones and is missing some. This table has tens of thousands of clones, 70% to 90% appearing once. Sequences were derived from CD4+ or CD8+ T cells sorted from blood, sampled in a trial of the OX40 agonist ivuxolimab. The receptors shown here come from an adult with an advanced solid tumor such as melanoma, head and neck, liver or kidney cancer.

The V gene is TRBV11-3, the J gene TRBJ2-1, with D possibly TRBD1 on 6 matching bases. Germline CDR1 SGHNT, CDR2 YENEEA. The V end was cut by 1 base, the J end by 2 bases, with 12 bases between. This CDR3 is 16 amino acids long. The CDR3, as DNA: TGTGCCAGCAGCTTAGGGGGGCACTCGGCCTACAATGAGCAGTTCTTC. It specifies CASSLGGHSAYNEQFF.

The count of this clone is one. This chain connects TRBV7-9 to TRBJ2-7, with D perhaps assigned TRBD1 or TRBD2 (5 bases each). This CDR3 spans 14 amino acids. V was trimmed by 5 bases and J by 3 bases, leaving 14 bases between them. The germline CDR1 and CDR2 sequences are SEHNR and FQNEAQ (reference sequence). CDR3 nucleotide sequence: TGTGCCAGCAGCCTACCCGGGGCCCACTACGAGCAGTACTTC. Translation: CASSLPGAHYEQYF.

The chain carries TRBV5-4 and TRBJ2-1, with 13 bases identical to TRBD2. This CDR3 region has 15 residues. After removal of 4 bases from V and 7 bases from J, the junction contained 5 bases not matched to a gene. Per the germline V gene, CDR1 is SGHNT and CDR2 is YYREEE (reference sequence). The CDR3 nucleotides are TGTGCCAGCAGCCCGGGACTAGCGGGAATGAATGAGCAGTTCTTC. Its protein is CASSPGLAGMNEQFF.

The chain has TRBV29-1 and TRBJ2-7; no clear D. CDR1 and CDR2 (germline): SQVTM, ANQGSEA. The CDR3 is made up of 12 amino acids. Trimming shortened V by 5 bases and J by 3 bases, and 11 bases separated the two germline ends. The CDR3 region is CSVRLGVYEQYF. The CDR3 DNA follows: TGCAGCGTTAGGTTAGGCGTCTACGAGCAGTACTTC.

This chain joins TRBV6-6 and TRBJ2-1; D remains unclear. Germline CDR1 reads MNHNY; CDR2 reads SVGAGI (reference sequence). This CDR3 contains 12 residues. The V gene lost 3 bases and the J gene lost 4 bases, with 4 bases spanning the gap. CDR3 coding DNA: TGTGCCAGCAGTTATTCTTACAATGAGCAGTTCTTC. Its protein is CASSYSYNEQFF.

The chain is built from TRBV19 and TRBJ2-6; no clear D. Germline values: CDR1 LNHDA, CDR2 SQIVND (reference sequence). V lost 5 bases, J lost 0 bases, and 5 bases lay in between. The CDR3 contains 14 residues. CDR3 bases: TGTGCCAGTAGTGCTCTCTCTGGGGCCAACGTCCTGACTTTC. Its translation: CASSALSGANVLTF.

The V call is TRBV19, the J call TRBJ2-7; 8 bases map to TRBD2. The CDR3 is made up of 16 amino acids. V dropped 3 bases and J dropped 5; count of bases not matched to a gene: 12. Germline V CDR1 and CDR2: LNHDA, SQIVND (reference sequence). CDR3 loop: CASSIGNQRGLDEQYF. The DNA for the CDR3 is TGTGCCAGTAGTATCGGAAATCAGCGGGGGCTGGACGAGCAGTACTTC.

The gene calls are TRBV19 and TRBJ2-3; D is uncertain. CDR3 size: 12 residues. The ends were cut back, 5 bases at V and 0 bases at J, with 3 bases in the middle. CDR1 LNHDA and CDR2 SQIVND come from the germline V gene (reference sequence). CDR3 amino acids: CASSPSTDTQYF. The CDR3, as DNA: TGTGCCAGTAGTCCGAGCACAGATACGCAGTATTTT.

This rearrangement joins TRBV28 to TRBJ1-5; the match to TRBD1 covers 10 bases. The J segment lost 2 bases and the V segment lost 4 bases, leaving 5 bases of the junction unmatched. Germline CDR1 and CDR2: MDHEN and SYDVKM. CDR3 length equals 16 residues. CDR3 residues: CASSSLGTGGNQPQHF. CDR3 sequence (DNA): TGTGCCAGCAGTTCCCTCGGGACAGGGGGCAATCAGCCCCAGCATTTT.

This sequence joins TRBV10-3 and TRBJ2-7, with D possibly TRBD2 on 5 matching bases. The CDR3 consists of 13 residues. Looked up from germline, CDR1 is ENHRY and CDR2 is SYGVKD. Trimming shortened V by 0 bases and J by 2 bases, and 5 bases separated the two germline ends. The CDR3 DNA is TGTGCCATCAGTGAGTCCGGGGCCTACGAGCAGTACTTC. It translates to CAISESGAYEQYF.

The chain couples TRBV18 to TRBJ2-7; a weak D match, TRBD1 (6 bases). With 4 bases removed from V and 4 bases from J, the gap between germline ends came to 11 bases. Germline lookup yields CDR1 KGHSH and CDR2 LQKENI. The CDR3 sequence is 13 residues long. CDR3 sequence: CASSLLGAYEQYF. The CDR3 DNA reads TGTGCCAGCTCACTCCTGGGGGCTTACGAGCAGTACTTC.

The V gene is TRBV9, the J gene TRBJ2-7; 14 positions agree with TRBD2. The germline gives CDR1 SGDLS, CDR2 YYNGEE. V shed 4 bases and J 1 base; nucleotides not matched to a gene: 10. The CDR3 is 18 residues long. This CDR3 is CASSTHSGLAGGSYEQYF. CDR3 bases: TGTGCCAGCAGCACCCACTCCGGACTAGCGGGGGGTTCCTACGAGCAGTACTTC.

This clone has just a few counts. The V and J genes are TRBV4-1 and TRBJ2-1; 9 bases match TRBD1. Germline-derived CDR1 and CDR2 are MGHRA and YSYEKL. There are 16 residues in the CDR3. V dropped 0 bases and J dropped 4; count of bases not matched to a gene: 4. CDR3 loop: CASSQDRTGAYNEQFF. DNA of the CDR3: TGCGCCAGCAGCCAAGATAGGACAGGGGCGTACAATGAGCAGTTCTTC.

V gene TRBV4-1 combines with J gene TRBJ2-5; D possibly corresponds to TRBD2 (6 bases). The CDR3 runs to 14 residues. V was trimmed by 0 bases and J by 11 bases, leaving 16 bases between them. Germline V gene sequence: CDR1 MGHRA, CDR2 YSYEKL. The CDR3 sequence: CASSQDTVPREQYF. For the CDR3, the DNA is TGCGCCAGCAGCCAAGACACAGTCCCCCGGGAGCAGTACTTC.

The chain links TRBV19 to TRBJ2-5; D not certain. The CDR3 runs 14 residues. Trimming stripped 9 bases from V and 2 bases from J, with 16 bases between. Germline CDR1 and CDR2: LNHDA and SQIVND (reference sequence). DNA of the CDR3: TGTGCCAGCGGTACCGGAAGAGAGCAAGAGACCCAGTACTTC. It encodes CASGTGREQETQYF. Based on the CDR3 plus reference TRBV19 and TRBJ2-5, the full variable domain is DGGITQSPKYLFRKEGQNVTLSCEQNLNHDAMYWYRQDPGQGLRLIYYSQIVNDFQKGDIAEGYSVSREKKESFPLTVTSAQKNPTAFYLCASGTGREQETQYFGPGTRLLVL.

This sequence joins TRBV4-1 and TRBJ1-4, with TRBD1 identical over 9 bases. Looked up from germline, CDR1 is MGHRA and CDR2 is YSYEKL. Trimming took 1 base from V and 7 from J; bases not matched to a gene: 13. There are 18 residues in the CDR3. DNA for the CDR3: TGCGCCAGCAGCCAAGCCACGACAGGGGGTAGTGTGGGTGAAAAACTGTTTTTT. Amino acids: CASSQATTGGSVGEKLFF.

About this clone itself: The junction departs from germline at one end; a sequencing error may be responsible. CDR3 coding DNA: TGTGCTAGCAGCTCCACAGGGGGCTGGGGGGAGACCCAGTACTTC. Translating it yields CASSSTGGWGETQYF. The chain has TRBV7-7 and TRBJ2-5; 9 positions agree with TRBD1. The CDR3 totals 15 residues. Germline V gene data show CDR1 as SSHAT and CDR2 as FNYEAQ (reference sequence).

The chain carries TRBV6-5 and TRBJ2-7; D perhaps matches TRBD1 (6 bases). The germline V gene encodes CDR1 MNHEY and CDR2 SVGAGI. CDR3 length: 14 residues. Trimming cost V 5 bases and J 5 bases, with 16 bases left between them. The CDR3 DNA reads TGTGCCAGCAGTAAATCGACAGGTTCCGACGAGCAGTACTTC. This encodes CASSKSTGSDEQYF.